These 24 T cell receptor beta chains originate from one sample sequenced in a study of T-cell reconstitution after alpha-beta-depleted transplantation in children. Construction of the TCRbeta library involved unique molecular identifiers. From the PCR reads, TCRdb called clonotypes with MiXCR, one entry per CDR3 protein. The sample consists of about 980,000 distinct CDR3 sequences, 25% to 35% of them appearing once. The source was PBMCs, mostly from graft donor cells, collected 360 days after TCRalphabeta/CD19-depleted stem cell transplant. The receptors derive from a boy in the first two years of life who had a stem cell transplant for SCID, so the T cells may come from the graft donor.

The chain links TRBV5-1 to TRBJ2-5, with 9 bases identical to TRBD2. Germline V CDR1 and CDR2: SGHRS, YFSETQ. After removal of 1 base from V and 1 base from J, the junction contained 14 bases not matched to a gene. This CDR3 is 19 amino acids long. CDR3 sequence reads: CASSLSGGPVFTRQETQYF. The CDR3 coding sequence is TGCGCCAGCAGCTTGAGCGGGGGGCCGGTCTTCACGCGCCAAGAGACCCAGTACTTC. Full variable domain (rest looked up from reference TRBV5-1 and TRBJ2-5): KAGVTQTPRYLIKTRGQQVTLSCSPISGHRSVSWYQQTPGQGLQFLFEYFSETQRNKGNFPGRFSGRQFSNSRSEMNVSTLELGDSALYLCASSLSGGPVFTRQETQYFGPGTRLLVL.

The V call is TRBV5-1, the J call TRBJ2-1; 7 nucleotides agree with TRBD1. Germline V gene lookup returns CDR1 SGHRS and CDR2 YFSETQ. CDR3 length equals 14 residues. After removal of 1 base from V and 8 bases from J, the junction contained 6 bases not matched to a gene. CDR3 residues: CASSLTTGHHEQFF. The CDR3 coding sequence is TGCGCCAGCAGCTTGACGACAGGGCACCATGAGCAGTTCTTC.

The chain is built from TRBV5-1 and TRBJ1-1; perhaps TRBD1 as D (5 bases). Trimming left V 1 base short and J 5 bases short, with 15 bases between. The CDR3 sequence is 15 residues long. Germline loops: CDR1 SGHRS, CDR2 YFSETQ. The CDR3 here is CASSLRQPGGTEAFF. DNA for the CDR3: TGCGCCAGCAGCTTGCGACAGCCCGGTGGGACTGAAGCTTTCTTT.

This clonotype occurred a few times. The chain joins TRBV27 to TRBJ1-1; possible D gene TRBD1, 6 bases. CDR1 MNHEY and CDR2 SMNVEV come from the germline V gene (reference sequence). This CDR3 spans 13 amino acids. Trimming removed 6 bases at V and 4 bases at J, with 12 bases between. The CDR3: CASREAQGTEAFF. As DNA, the CDR3 is TGTGCCAGCAGAGAAGCACAGGGCACTGAAGCTTTCTTT.

There are a few counts of this clonotype. The chain carries TRBV7-6 and TRBJ2-5, with 7 bases matching TRBD1. This CDR3 comprises 15 residues. The germline CDR1 and CDR2 sequences are SGHVS and FNYEAQ. V was pared by 1 base and J by 3 bases, with 5 bases of the junction left unmatched. The CDR3: CASSLVQGQKETQYF. The CDR3 nucleotides are TGTGCCAGCAGCTTAGTCCAGGGACAGAAAGAGACCCAGTACTTC. Drawing the rest from reference TRBV7-6 and TRBJ2-5, the complete variable domain is GAGVSQSPRYKVTKRGQDVALRCDPISGHVSLYWYRQALGQGPEFLTYFNYEAQQDKSGLPNDRFSAERPEGSISTLTIQRTEQRDSAMYRCASSLVQGQKETQYFGPGTRLLVL.

This clonotype appeared a few times. The V and J genes are TRBV29-1 and TRBJ1-6, with a weak D call TRBD1 (6 bases). Germline CDR1 and CDR2: SQVTM and ANQGSEA. The V and J ends lost 6 bases and 9 bases respectively, with 15 bases between them. The CDR3 spans 13 residues. The CDR3 DNA is TGCAGCGTCTCACAGGGAATGGGTTCACCCCTCCACTTT. This encodes CSVSQGMGSPLHF.

This chain uses TRBV5-4 with TRBJ1-1; D gene ambiguous. The germline V gene has CDR1 SGHNT and CDR2 YYREEE (reference sequence). This CDR3 comprises 16 residues. V lost 2 bases to trimming and J lost 0 bases, with 14 bases between them. The CDR3 DNA is TGTGCCAGCAGCTTCTCCGCAGGCCCAATGAACACTGAAGCTTTCTTT. It specifies CASSFSAGPMNTEAFF.

In the case of this clonotype: This may arise from a read error, as a much more abundant clone is one base away. The chain uses TRBV7-3 and TRBJ2-1, with TRBD2 matching over 8 bases. Germline CDR1 is SGHTA and CDR2 is FQGTGA. Trimming took 4 bases from V and 0 from J; bases not matched to a gene: 5. The CDR3 has 16 amino acids. CDR3 region: CASSSPGTSSYNEQFF. The CDR3 DNA reads TGTGCCAGCAGCTCGCCCGGGACTAGCTCCTACAATGAGCAGTTCTTC. The complete variable domain, with remaining parts taken from reference TRBV7-3 and TRBJ2-1, reads GAGVSQTPSNKVTEKGKYVELRCDPISGHTALYWYRQSLGQGPEFLIYFQGTGAADDSGLPNDRFFAVRPEGSVSTLKIQRTERGDSAVYLCASSSPGTSSYNEQFFGPGTRLTVL.

The sample holds a few counts of this clonotype. J is TRBJ1-5 and V is TRBV7-9; the D is unclear. CDR3 length: 12 residues. The V and J ends lost 6 bases and 4 bases respectively, with 7 bases between them. Germline assignment: CDR1 SEHNR and CDR2 FQNEAQ (reference sequence). The CDR3: CASSDMNQPQHF. CDR3 nucleotides: TGTGCCAGCAGTGACATGAATCAGCCCCAGCATTTT. Supplemented by reference TRBV7-9 and TRBJ1-5, the full variable domain reads DTGVSQNPRHKITKRGQNVTFRCDPISEHNRLYWYRQTLGQGPEFLTYFQNEAQLEKSRLLSDRFSAERPKGSFSTLEIQRTEQGDSAMYLCASSDMNQPQHFGDGTRLSIL.

This clonotype appeared once. This chain uses TRBV6-1 with TRBJ1-5; perhaps TRBD1 as D (5 bases). V lost 0 bases, J lost 4 bases, and 25 bases lay in between. This CDR3 region has 20 residues. The V gene's germline CDR1 is MNHNS and CDR2 SASEGT. CDR3 region: CASSEARAGEGFPYNQPQHF. CDR3 DNA sequence: TGTGCCAGCAGTGAAGCGAGGGCGGGGGAGGGATTCCCCTATAATCAGCCCCAGCATTTT.

This clonotype was found a few times. V is TRBV7-2 and J is TRBJ2-2; D might be TRBD1 (5 bases). CDR3 length equals 14 residues. The germline V gene has CDR1 SGHTA and CDR2 FQGNSA. The CDR3 is CASRKGPNTGELFF. CDR3 nucleotide sequence: TGTGCTTCCCGGAAGGGGCCGAACACCGGGGAGCTGTTTTTT.

In its sample, this clonotype was seen a few times. The chain joins TRBV7-2 to TRBJ2-1, with D possibly TRBD1 on 6 matching bases. CDR1 and CDR2 from the germline V gene are SGHTA and FQGNSA. This CDR3 has 17 amino acids. Trimming took off 3 bases at V and 5 bases at J, with 20 bases between the two ends. The CDR3 spells CASSFALGAGENNEQFF. CDR3 coding DNA: TGTGCCAGCAGCTTCGCCTTGGGGGCGGGCGAGAACAATGAGCAGTTCTTC.

This clonotype has only a few counts. The chain has TRBV12-3 or TRBV12-4 and TRBJ2-7; D is possibly TRBD1 (5 bases). This CDR3 region has 15 residues. V was cut by 3 bases and J by 0 bases, with 12 bases left in between. The CDR3 sequence: CASSFTTASSYEQYF. The CDR3, as DNA: TGTGCCAGCAGTTTTACGACAGCCAGCTCCTACGAGCAGTACTTC.

This sequence joins TRBV4-3 and TRBJ2-3; 8 bases agree with TRBD2. This CDR3 is built from 15 residues. V gave up 3 bases and J gave up 5 bases; unmatched junction bases: 7. In germline, CDR1 is LGHNA, CDR2 YSLEER. The CDR3 region is CASSHHRGGKDTQYF. CDR3 in DNA: TGCGCCAGCAGCCACCACCGGGGGGGCAAAGATACGCAGTATTTT.

This clonotype has only a few counts. V and J are TRBV20-1 and TRBJ2-7; 9 bases are shared with TRBD1. The V gene's germline CDR1 is DFQATT and CDR2 SNEGSKA (reference sequence). V shed 6 bases, J shed 11 bases, and the junction held 14 bases outside the gene matches. This CDR3 is 13 amino acids long. The CDR3 coding sequence is TGCAGTGCCAGGGACAGGGCCAAATTCCGGGAGTACTTC. Protein product: CSARDRAKFREYF.

This chain uses TRBV11-3 with TRBJ2-2; D tentatively fits TRBD1 or TRBD2 (5 bases each). The germline V gene has CDR1 SGHNT and CDR2 YENEEA. The length of the CDR3 is 23 residues. V gave up 3 bases and J gave up 0 bases, with 32 bases separating them. The CDR3 reads CASSFWLGRRESANSANTGELFF. Written as DNA, the CDR3 is TGTGCCAGCAGCTTTTGGCTCGGCCGCAGGGAGTCGGCAAACTCCGCGAACACCGGGGAGCTGTTTTTT.

The chain carries TRBV11-2 and TRBJ1-6, with D tentatively TRBD1 (5 bases). CDR3 length equals 16 residues. V lost 5 bases and J 7 bases, leaving 18 bases between the germline ends. The germline V gene has CDR1 SGHAT and CDR2 FQNNGV. CDR3 region: CASSGEQGRRNSPLHF. As DNA, the CDR3 is TGTGCCAGCAGCGGAGAGCAGGGCCGGCGGAATTCACCCCTCCACTTT.

The chain couples TRBV4-1 to TRBJ2-7; 7 positions agree with TRBD2. After removal of 0 bases from V and 2 bases from J, the junction contained 13 bases not matched to a gene. CDR1 and CDR2 from the germline V gene are MGHRA and YSYEKL. The CDR3 loop spans 18 amino acids. CDR3 in DNA: TGCGCCAGCAGCCAAGACCTATTACCGGGACTACTCCCCTACGAGCAGTACTTC. This encodes CASSQDLLPGLLPYEQYF.

This clonotype came up a few times. This chain links TRBV12-3 or TRBV12-4 with TRBJ1-3, with 7 nucleotides matching TRBD1. The ends lost 5 bases at V and 0 bases at J; junction bases unmatched: 1. This CDR3 is built from 14 residues. For the CDR3, the DNA is TGTGCCAGCAGTACAGGGGTCTCTGGAAACACCATATATTTT. Translated: CASSTGVSGNTIYF.

CDR3: CASSEGQDMNTEAFF. DNA of the CDR3: TGTGCCAGCAGTGAAGGACAGGATATGAACACTGAAGCTTTCTTT. This chain joins TRBV2 and TRBJ1-1, with a possible D match to TRBD1 (6 bases). CDR3 length: 15 residues. V was cut by 1 base and J by 0 bases, with 9 bases left in between. The germline gives CDR1 SNHLY, CDR2 FYNNEI. Full variable domain (missing parts from reference TRBV2 and TRBJ1-1): EPEVTQTPSHQVTQMGQEVILRCVPISNHLYFYWYRQILGQKVEFLVSFYNNEISEKSEIFDDQFSVERPDGSNFTLKIRSTKLEDSAMYFCASSEGQDMNTEAFFGQGTRLTVV.

J is TRBJ2-5 and V is TRBV4-2, with D perhaps being TRBD1 or TRBD2 (7 bases each). Trimming took off 0 bases at V and 1 base at J, with 15 bases between the two ends. Germline V gene lookup returns CDR1 LGHNA and CDR2 YNFKEQ. This CDR3 has 17 residues. CDR3: CASSQDGRDSIQETQYF. CDR3 nucleotide sequence: TGTGCCAGCAGCCAAGATGGGAGGGACAGTATCCAAGAGACCCAGTACTTC.

This chain joins TRBV6-1 and TRBJ1-5; no definite D call. Germline-derived CDR1 and CDR2 are MNHNS and SASEGT. V lost 6 bases and J 7 bases, leaving 13 bases between the germline ends. CDR3 size: 13 residues. The CDR3 loop reads CASSSSVRQPQHF. The CDR3 DNA follows: TGTGCCAGCAGCTCGTCGGTGAGGCAGCCCCAGCATTTT.

This clonotype was recorded a few times. The chain has TRBV7-8 and TRBJ1-1; D remains unclear. From germline, CDR1 is SGHVS and CDR2 FQNEAQ. V dropped 1 base and J dropped 9 bases, with 12 bases sitting between them. The CDR3 runs 13 residues. In nucleotides, the CDR3 is TGTGCCAGCAGCTTAGAAGACCGAAATAAAGCTTTCTTT. Translated: CASSLEDRNKAFF. The full variable domain, with the rest looked up from reference TRBV7-8 and TRBJ1-1, is GAGVSQSPRYKVAKRGQDVALRCDPISGHVSLFWYQQALGQGPEFLTYFQNEAQLDKSGLPSDRFFAERPEGSVSTLKIQRTQQEDSAVYLCASSLEDRNKAFFGQGTRLTVV.

Turning to this clonotype: Mismatch with germline at one junction end may stem from a read error. The genes are TRBV12-3 or TRBV12-4 and TRBJ2-7; 8 nucleotides line up with TRBD2. The CDR3 is made up of 14 amino acids. CDR3 sequence reads: CASSLGGTRGGLVF. As DNA, the CDR3 is TGTGCCAGCAGTTTGGGAGGGACTAGGGGTGGCTTGGTTTTC.